This record looks at one TCR beta chain sequence and its context. Its specificity is unknown. Sequencing used immunoSEQ multiplex PCR; TCRdb keeps in-frame clones, though not all of them. The sample has roughly 87,000 clones; around 89% are singletons. V shed 0 bases, J shed 0 bases, and the junction held 11 bases outside the gene matches. The CDR3 extends over 18 amino acids. In germline, CDR1 is MGHRA, CDR2 YSYEKL. This sample was included in a study of T cell responses to AZD1222 COVID-19 vaccine. Whole-study findings and limits: Mapped onto spike, vaccine-associated CD4 TCRs spanned it and were dominant at 160-218 and 743-854. Reports say nearly half of spike-specific TCRs go after unmutated variant regions. Repertoire sampling happened only post peak T cell response.

This TCR was sampled from an adult who received the AZD1222 COVID-19 vaccine. The J gene is TRBJ2-7, the V gene TRBV4-1; 7 bases match TRBD1. The sequencing used peripheral blood, collected 28 days after the second AZD1222 dose. This CDR3 reads CASSQDWVAGGSSYEQYF. The CDR3, as DNA: TGCGCCAGCAGCCAAGATTGGGTTGCAGGGGGAAGCTCCTACGAGCAGTACTTC.